This is a list of T cell receptor beta chains from one sample in a study of OX40 agonist ivuxolimab in advanced cancers. Produced via immunoSEQ multiplex PCR; TCRdb's table is partial and in-frame only. The sample holds some 99,000 clones; approximately 94% are singletons and the top ten take around 0.17%. The input for sequencing was CD4+ or CD8+ T cells sorted from blood, taken in a trial of the OX40 agonist ivuxolimab. These TCRs come from an adult with an advanced solid tumor such as melanoma, head and neck, liver or kidney cancer. Both conserved end residues are part of each CDR3. A D gene is named only where the DNA matches it firmly. Size is stated for part of the rows, as once, few or many counts, or as a class when the clone is expanded.

v_gene	d_gene	j_gene	abundance	CDR3aa	CDR3nt
TRBV15	NA	TRBJ2-1	once	CATSSGPTGGYNEQFF	TGTGCCACCAGCAGCGGCCCGACAGGAGGCTACAATGAGCAGTTCTTC
TRBV28	NA	TRBJ2-7	NA	CASSPGYEQYF	TGTGCCAGCAGCCCCGGTTACGAGCAGTACTTC
TRBV5-1	NA	TRBJ2-3	NA	CASRPGLSTDTQYF	TGCGCCAGCAGGCCGGGACTGAGCACAGATACGCAGTATTTT
TRBV6-6	NA	TRBJ1-2	NA	CATSDPTLTSNYGYTF	TGTGCCACCTCAGATCCTACACTCACCTCTAACTATGGCTACACCTTC
TRBV7-2	NA	TRBJ1-2	NA	CASSLAGSGALNGYTF	TGTGCCAGCAGCTTAGCAGGGTCTGGCGCGTTAAATGGCTACACCTTC
TRBV19	NA	TRBJ2-4	NA	CASSIDLNSGFRAKNIQYF	TGTGCCAGTAGTATAGATCTAAATTCAGGGTTTCGAGCCAAAAACATTCAGTACTTC
TRBV5-1	NA	TRBJ2-7	NA	CASSLGDGNYEQYF	TGCGCCAGCAGCCTGGGGGACGGTAACTACGAGCAGTACTTC
TRBV28	NA	TRBJ2-2	NA	CASSFWDPVAIGELFF	TGTGCCAGCAGTTTTTGGGACCCCGTCGCGATCGGGGAGCTGTTTTTT
TRBV28	NA	TRBJ2-3	NA	CASSPRGAKGDTQYF	TGTGCCAGCAGCCCCCGGGGGGCTAAAGGCGATACGCAGTATTTT
TRBV6-5	NA	TRBJ1-2	NA	CASSYSGQGYGYTF	TGTGCCAGCAGTTACTCGGGTCAGGGGTATGGCTACACCTTC
TRBV7-9	NA	TRBJ1-4	NA	CASSSYSGTNGEKLFF	TGTGCCAGCAGCTCCTACTCCGGGACCAACGGGGAAAAACTGTTTTTT
TRBV5-1	NA	TRBJ1-1	NA	CASSLTTDNTEAFF	TGCGCCAGCAGCTTGACTACGGATAACACTGAAGCTTTCTTT
TRBV25-1	NA	TRBJ1-4	NA	CASSEQRGRGTNEKLFF	TGTGCCAGCAGTGAACAGAGGGGACGAGGTACTAATGAAAAACTGTTTTTT
TRBV19	TRBD1	TRBJ1-2	NA	CASNKQGTDYGYTF	TGTGCCAGTAATAAACAGGGGACCGACTATGGCTACACCTTC
TRBV7-9	NA	TRBJ2-7	once	CASSFREVSYEQYF	TGTGCCAGCAGCTTCCGGGAAGTCTCCTACGAGCAGTACTTC
TRBV18	NA	TRBJ2-1	NA	CASSPGTVEQFF	TGTGCCAGCTCACCCGGGACGGTTGAGCAGTTCTTC
TRBV28	NA	TRBJ1-5	once	CASSLVSLQEGGNQPQHF	TGTGCCAGCAGTTTAGTAAGTCTTCAGGAAGGCGGCAATCAGCCCCAGCATTTT
TRBV18	NA	TRBJ2-5	NA	CATTVVRQETQYF	TGTGCCACGACCGTGGTCCGCCAAGAGACCCAGTACTTC
TRBV6-5	NA	TRBJ2-5	NA	CASSYSNQGPGTQYF	TGTGCCAGCAGTTACTCAAACCAAGGGCCCGGGACCCAGTACTTC
TRBV7-2	TRBD1	TRBJ2-5	NA	CASRWDRGRETQYF	TGTGCCAGCAGGTGGGACAGGGGGCGAGAGACCCAGTACTTC
TRBV11-2	NA	TRBJ1-3	NA	CASSLWNTIYF	TGTGCCAGCAGCTTATGGAACACCATATATTTT
TRBV7-2	TRBD1	TRBJ1-5	NA	CASSRTGAGNQPQHF	TGTGCCAGCAGCCGGACAGGGGCAGGGAATCAGCCCCAGCATTTT
TRBV5-8	TRBD2	TRBJ2-7	NA	CASSWGLAGYSYEQYF	TGTGCCAGCAGCTGGGGACTAGCGGGATACTCCTACGAGCAGTACTTC
TRBV21-1	NA	TRBJ2-2	NA	CASSKVRKGRRTGELFF	TGTGCCAGCAGCAAAGTTCGTAAGGGGCGTAGGACCGGGGAGCTGTTTTTT
TRBV19	NA	TRBJ1-6	few	CASKTRDSNSPLHF	TGTGCCAGTAAAACCCGAGACAGTAATTCACCCCTCCACTTT
TRBV10-3	NA	TRBJ2-3	once	CAITPSDGPDTQYF	TGTGCCATCACCCCCTCCGACGGACCAGATACGCAGTATTTT